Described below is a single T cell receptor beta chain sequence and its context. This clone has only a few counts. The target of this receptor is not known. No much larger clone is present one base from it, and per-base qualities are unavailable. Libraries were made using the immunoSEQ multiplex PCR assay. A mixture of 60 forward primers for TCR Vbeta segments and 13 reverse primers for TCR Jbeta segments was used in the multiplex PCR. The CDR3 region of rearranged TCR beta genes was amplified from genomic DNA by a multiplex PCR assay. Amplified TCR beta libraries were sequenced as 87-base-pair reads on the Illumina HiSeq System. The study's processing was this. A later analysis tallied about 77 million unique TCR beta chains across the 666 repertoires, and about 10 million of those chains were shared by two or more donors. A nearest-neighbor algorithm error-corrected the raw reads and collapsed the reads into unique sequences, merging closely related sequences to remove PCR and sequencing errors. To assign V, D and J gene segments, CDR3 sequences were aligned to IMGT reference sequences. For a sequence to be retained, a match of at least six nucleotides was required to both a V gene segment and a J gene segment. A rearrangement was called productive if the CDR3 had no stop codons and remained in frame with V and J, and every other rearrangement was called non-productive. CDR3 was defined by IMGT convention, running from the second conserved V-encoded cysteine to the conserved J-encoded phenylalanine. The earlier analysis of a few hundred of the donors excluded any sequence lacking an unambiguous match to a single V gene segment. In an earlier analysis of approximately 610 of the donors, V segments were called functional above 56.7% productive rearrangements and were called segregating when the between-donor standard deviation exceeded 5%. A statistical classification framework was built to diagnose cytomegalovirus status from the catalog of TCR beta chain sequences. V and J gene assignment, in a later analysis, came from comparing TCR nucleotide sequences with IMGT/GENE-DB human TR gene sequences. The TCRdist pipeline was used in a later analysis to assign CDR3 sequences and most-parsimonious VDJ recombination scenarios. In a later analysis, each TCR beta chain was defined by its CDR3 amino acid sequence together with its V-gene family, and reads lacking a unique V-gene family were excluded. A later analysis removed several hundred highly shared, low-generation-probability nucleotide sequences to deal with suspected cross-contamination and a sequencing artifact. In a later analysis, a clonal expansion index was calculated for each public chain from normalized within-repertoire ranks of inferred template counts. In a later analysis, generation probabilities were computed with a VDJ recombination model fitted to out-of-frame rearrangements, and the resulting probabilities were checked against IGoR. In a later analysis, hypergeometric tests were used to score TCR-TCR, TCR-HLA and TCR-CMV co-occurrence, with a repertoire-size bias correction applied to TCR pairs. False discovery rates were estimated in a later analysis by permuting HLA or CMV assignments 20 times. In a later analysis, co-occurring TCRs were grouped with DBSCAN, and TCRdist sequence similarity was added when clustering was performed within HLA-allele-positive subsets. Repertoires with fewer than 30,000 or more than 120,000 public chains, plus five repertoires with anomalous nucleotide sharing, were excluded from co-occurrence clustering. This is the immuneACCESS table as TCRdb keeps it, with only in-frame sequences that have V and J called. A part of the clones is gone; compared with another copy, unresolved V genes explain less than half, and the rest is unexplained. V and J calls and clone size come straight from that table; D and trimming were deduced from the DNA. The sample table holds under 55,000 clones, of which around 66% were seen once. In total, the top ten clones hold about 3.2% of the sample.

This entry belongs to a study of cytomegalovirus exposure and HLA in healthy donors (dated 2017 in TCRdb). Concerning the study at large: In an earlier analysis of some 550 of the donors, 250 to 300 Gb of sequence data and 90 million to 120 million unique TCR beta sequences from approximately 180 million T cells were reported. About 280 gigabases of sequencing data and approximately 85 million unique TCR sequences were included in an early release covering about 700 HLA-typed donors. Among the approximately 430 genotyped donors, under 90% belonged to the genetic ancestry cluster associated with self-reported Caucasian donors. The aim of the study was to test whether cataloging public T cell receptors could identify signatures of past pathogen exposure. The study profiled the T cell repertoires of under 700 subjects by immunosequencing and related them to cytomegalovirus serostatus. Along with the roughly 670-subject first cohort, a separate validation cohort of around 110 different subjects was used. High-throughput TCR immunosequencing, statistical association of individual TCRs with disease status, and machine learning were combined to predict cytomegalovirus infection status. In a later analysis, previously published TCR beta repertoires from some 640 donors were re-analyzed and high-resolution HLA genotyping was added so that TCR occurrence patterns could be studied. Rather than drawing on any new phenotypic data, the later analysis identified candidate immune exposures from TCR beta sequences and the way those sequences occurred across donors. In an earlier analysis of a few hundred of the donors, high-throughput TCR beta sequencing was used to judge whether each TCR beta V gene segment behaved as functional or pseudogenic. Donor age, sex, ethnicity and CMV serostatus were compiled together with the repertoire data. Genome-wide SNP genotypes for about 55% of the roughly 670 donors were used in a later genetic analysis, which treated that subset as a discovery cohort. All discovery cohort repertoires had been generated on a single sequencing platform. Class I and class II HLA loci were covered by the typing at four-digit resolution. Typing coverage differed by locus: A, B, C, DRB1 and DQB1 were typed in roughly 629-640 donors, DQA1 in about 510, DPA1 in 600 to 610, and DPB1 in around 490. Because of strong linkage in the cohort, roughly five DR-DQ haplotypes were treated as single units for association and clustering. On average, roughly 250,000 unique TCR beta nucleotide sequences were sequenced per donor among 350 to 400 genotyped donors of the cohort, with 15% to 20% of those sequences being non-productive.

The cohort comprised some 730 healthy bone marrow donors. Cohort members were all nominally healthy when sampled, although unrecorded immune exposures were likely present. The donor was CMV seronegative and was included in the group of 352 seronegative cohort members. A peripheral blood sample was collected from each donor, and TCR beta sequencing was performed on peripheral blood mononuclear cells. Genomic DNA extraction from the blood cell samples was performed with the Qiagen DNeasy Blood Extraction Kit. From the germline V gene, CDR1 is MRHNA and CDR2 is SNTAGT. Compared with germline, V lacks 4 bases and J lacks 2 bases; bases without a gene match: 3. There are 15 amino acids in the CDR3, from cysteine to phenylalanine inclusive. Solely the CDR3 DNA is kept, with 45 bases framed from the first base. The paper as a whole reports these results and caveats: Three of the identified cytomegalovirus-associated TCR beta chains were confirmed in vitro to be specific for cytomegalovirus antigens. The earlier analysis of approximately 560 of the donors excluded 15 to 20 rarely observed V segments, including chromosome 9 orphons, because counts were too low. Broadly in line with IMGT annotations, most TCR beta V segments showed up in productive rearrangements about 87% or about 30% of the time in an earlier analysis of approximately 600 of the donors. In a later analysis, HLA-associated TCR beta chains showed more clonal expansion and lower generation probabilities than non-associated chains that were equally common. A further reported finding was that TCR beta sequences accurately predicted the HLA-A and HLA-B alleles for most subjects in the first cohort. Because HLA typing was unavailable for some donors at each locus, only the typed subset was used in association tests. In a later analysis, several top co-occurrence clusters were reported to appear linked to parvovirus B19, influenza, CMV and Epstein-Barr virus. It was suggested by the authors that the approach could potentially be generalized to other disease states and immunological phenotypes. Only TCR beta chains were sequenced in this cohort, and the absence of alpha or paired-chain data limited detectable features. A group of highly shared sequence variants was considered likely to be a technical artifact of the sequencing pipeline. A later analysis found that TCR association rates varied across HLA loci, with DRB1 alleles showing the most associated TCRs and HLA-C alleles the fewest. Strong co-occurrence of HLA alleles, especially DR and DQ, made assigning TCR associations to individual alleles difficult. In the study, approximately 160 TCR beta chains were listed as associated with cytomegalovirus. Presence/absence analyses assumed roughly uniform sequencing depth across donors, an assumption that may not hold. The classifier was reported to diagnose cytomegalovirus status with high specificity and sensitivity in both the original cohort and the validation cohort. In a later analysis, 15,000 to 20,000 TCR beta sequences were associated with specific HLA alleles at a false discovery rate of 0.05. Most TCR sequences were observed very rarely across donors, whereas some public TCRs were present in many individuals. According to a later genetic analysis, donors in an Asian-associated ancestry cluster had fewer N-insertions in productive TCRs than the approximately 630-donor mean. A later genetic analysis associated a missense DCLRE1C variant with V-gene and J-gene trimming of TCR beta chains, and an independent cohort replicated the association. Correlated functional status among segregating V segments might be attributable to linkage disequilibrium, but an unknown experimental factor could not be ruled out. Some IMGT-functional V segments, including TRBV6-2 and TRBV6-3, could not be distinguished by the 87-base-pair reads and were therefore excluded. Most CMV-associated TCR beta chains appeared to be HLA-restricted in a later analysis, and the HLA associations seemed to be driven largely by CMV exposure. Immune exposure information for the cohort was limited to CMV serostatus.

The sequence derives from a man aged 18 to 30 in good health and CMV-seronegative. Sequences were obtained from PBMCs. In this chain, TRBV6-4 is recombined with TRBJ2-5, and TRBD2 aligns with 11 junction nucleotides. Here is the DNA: TGTGCCAGCAGTGTCTTAGCGGGAGGGCAAGAGACCCAGTACTTC. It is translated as CASSVLAGGQETQYF.